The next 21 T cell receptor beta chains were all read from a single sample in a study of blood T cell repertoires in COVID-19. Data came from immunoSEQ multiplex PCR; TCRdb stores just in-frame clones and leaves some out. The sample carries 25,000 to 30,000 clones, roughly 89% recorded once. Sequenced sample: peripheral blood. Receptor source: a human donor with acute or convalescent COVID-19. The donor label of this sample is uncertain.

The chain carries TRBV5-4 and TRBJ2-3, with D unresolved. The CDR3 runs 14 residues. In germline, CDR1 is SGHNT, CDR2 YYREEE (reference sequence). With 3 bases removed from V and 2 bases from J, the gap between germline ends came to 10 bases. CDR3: CASSYNTNTDTQYF. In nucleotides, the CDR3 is TGTGCCAGCAGCTACAACACAAACACAGATACGCAGTATTTT.

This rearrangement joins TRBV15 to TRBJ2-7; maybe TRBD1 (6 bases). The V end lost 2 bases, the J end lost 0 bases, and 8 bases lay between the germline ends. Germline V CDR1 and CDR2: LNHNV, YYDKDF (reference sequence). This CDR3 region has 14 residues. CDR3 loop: CATSRSGVSYEQYV. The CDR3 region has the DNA TGTGCCACCAGCAGATCAGGGGTCTCCTACGAGCAGTACGTC.

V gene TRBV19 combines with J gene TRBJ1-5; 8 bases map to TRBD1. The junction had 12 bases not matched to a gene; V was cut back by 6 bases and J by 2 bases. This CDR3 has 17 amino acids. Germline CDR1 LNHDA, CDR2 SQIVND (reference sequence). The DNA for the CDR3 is TGTGCCAGTAGACAGGGGGTAGGTTATGAAGGCAATCAGCCCCAGCATTTT. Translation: CASRQGVGYEGNQPQHF.

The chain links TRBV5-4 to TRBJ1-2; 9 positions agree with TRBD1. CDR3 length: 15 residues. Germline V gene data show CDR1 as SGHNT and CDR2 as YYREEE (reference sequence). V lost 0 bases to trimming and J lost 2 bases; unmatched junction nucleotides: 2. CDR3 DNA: TGTGCCAGCAGCTTGGACAGGGGGCTAAACTATGGCTACACCTTC. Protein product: CASSLDRGLNYGYTF.

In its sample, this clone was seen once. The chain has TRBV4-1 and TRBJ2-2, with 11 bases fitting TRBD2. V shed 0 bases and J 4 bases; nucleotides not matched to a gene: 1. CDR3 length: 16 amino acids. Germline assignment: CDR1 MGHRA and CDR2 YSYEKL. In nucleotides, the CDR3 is TGCGCCAGCAGCCAAGATACTAGCGGGGGCACCGGGGAGCTGTTTTTT. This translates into CASSQDTSGGTGELFF.

CDR3 coding DNA: TGTGCCAGCAGCTTTGCGAGGAGCTCCTACAATGAGCAGTTCTTC. This encodes CASSFARSSYNEQFF. The V call is TRBV7-2, the J call TRBJ2-1; D is ambiguous. Trimming removed 3 bases from V and 0 bases from J, with 9 bases in between. Germline V gene data show CDR1 as SGHTA and CDR2 as FQGNSA. The CDR3 has 15 residues.

DNA of the CDR3: TGTGCCAGCAGCCCCAGCTCCTACGAGCAGTACTTC. Its translation is CASSPSSYEQYF. The V and J genes are TRBV14 and TRBJ2-7, with no clear D. Trimming took off 4 bases at V and 0 bases at J, with 4 bases between the two ends. The CDR3 has 12 residues. Germline CDR1 and CDR2: SGHDN and FVKESK.

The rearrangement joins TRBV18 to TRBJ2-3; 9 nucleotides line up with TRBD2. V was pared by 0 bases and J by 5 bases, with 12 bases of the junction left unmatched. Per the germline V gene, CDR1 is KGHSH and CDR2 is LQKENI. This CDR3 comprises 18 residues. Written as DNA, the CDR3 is TGTGCCAGCTCACCACCCCCCCCGGCGGGGGGGCCTAGAGATACGCAGTATTTT. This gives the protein CASSPPPPAGGPRDTQYF.

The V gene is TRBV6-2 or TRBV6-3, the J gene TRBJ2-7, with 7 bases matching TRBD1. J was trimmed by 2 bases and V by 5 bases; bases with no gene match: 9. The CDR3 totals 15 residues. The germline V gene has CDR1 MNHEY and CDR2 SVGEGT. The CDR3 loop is CASSLPRTGAYEQYF. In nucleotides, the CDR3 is TGTGCCAGCAGTCTCCCCCGTACAGGGGCCTACGAGCAGTACTTC.

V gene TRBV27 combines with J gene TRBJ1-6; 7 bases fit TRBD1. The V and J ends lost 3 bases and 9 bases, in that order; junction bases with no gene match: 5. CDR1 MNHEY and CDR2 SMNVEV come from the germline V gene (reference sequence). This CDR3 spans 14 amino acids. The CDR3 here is CASSLTGKSSPLHF. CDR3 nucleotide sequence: TGTGCCAGCAGTTTGACAGGGAAGAGTTCACCCCTCCACTTT.

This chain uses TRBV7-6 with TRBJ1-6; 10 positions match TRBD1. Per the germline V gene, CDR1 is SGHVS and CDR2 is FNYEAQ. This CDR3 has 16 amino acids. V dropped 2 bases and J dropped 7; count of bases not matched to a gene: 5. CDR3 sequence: CASSLRDRGKNSPLHF. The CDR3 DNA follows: TGTGCCAGCAGCTTACGGGACAGGGGCAAGAATTCACCCCTCCACTTT.

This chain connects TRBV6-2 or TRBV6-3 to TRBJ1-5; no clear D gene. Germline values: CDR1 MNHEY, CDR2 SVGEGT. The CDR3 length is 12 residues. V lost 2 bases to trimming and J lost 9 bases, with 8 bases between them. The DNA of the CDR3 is TGTGCCAGCAGTTACATGGAGACGCCCCAGCATTTT. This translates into CASSYMETPQHF.

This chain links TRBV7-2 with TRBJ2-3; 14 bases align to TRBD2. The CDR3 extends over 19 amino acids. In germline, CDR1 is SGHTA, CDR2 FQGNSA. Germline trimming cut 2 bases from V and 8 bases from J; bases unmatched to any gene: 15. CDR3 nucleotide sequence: TGTGCCAGCAGCTTAACGGTCCCGGGACTAGCGGGAGAAAAGGGTACGCAGTATTTT. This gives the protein CASSLTVPGLAGEKGTQYF.

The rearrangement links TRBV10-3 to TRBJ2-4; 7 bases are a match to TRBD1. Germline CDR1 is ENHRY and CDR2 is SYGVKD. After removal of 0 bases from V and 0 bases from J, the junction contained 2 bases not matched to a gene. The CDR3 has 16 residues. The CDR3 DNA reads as TGTGCCATCAGTGAGTCGACAGGGATAGCCAAAAACATTCAGTACTTC. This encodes CAISESTGIAKNIQYF.

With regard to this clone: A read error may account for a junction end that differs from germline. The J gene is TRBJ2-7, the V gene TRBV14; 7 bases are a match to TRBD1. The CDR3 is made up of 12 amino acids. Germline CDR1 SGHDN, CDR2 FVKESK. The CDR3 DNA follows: TGTGCCAGCAGCCAAGTTAACACAGGGGTCGTCTTC. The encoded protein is CASSQVNTGVVF.

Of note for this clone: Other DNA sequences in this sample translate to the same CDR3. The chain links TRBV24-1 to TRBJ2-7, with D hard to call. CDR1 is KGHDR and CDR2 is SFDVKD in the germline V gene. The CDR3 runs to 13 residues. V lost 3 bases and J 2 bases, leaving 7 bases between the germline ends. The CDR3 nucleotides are TGTGCCACCAGTGATGGCGGAACCTACGAGCAGTACTTC. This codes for CATSDGGTYEQYF.

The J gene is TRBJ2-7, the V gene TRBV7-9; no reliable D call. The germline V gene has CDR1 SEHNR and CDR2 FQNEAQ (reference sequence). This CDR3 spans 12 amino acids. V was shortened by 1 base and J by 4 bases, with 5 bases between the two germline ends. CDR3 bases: TGTGCCAGCAGCTTAGGAGCGTACGAGCAGTACTTC. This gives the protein CASSLGAYEQYF.

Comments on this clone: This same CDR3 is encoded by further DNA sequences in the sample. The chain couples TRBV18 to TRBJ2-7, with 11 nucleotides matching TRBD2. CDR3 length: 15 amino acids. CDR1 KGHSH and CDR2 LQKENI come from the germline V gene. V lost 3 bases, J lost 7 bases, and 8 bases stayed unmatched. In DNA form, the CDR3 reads TGTGCCAGCTCACCCCCGGGACTAGCGGCGGGGGAGCAGTACTTC. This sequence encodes CASSPPGLAAGEQYF.

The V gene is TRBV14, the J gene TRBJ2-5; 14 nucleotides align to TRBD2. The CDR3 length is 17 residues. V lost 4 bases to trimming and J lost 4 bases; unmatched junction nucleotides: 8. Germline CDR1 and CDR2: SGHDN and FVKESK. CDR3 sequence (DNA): TGTGCCAGCAGCCCCCTGGGACTAGCGGGAGTAAGAGAGACCCAGTACTTC. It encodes CASSPLGLAGVRETQYF.

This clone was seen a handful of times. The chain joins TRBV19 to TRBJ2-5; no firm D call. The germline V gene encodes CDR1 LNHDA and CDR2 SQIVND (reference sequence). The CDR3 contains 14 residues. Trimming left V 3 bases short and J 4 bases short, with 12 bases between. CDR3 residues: CASSISPPGETQYF. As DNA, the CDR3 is TGTGCCAGTAGTATTTCCCCACCAGGAGAGACCCAGTACTTC.

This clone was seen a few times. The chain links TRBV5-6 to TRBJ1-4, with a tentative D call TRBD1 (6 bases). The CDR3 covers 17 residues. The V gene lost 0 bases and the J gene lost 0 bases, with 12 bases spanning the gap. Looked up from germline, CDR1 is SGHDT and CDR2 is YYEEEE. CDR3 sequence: CASSLVGDTSTNEKLFF. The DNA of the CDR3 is TGTGCCAGCAGCTTGGTTGGGGACACCTCAACTAATGAAAAACTGTTTTTT. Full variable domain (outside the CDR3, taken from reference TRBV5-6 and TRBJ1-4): DAGVTQSPTHLIKTRGQQVTLRCSPKSGHDTVSWYQQALGQGPQFIFQYYEEEERQRGNFPDRFSGHQFPNYSSELNVNALLLGDSALYLCASSLVGDTSTNEKLFFGSGTQLSVL.